These T cell receptor beta chains were read from a single sample in a study of technical replicates of blood from a handful of donors. Using immunoSEQ multiplex PCR, the repertoire was profiled, and TCRdb retains in-frame clones only, with some absent. Of 45,000 to 50,000 clones listed, 92% were seen once; the top ten hold roughly 3.9%. Specimen: PBMCs. The receptors stem from a human donor in good health. Some clones in this sample may be carry-over from other donors' samples. Each CDR3 is given with its conserved first and last residue. The D gene is left open where the match is weak. Only some rows state a clone size, as once, few, many or a class for expanded clones.

v_gene: TRBV6-1; abundance: few; d_gene: NA; j_gene: TRBJ2-3; CDR3aa: CASSDWMAADTQYF; CDR3nt: TGTGCCAGCAGCGACTGGATGGCGGCAGATACGCAGTATTTT
v_gene: TRBV7-2; abundance: NA; d_gene: NA; j_gene: TRBJ1-2; CDR3aa: CASSPQGYYGYTF; CDR3nt: TGTGCCAGCAGCCCACAGGGCTATTATGGCTACACCTTC
v_gene: TRBV6-5; abundance: NA; d_gene: NA; j_gene: TRBJ1-2; CDR3aa: CASSSQGGVANYGYTF; CDR3nt: TGTGCCAGCAGTTCCCAGGGCGGTGTAGCTAACTATGGCTACACCTTC
v_gene: TRBV6-1; abundance: NA; d_gene: NA; j_gene: TRBJ2-2; CDR3aa: CASSNNMAGELFF; CDR3nt: TGTGCCAGCAGTAATAACATGGCCGGGGAGCTGTTTTTT
v_gene: TRBV2; abundance: few; d_gene: NA; j_gene: TRBJ2-6; CDR3aa: CASSATISGANVLTF; CDR3nt: TGTGCCAGCAGTGCTACCATTTCTGGGGCCAACGTCCTGACTTTC
v_gene: TRBV2; abundance: NA; d_gene: NA; j_gene: TRBJ1-5; CDR3aa: CASRGQNGNQPQHF; CDR3nt: TGTGCCAGCAGAGGACAGAACGGCAATCAGCCCCAGCATTTT
v_gene: TRBV11-2; abundance: NA; d_gene: TRBD1; j_gene: TRBJ1-1; CDR3aa: CASSSDRVKAFF; CDR3nt: TGTGCCAGCAGCTCGGACAGGGTGAAAGCTTTCTTT
v_gene: TRBV7-6; abundance: NA; d_gene: TRBD2; j_gene: TRBJ2-3; CDR3aa: CASSTPGSGGTEDTQYF; CDR3nt: TGTGCCAGCAGCACCCCGGGTAGCGGGGGGACGGAGGATACGCAGTATTTT
v_gene: TRBV6-1; abundance: NA; d_gene: TRBD1; j_gene: TRBJ2-7; CDR3aa: CASSVWTGGAWSYEQYF; CDR3nt: TGTGCCAGCAGTGTCTGGACAGGGGGCGCTTGGTCCTACGAGCAGTACTTC
v_gene: TRBV5-4; abundance: NA; d_gene: TRBD2; j_gene: TRBJ2-3; CDR3aa: CASSLKRGGLPDTQYF; CDR3nt: TGTGCCAGCAGCTTAAAGCGGGGGGGCCTTCCAGATACGCAGTATTTT
v_gene: TRBV11-1; abundance: few; d_gene: NA; j_gene: TRBJ2-7; CDR3aa: CASSRDNYEQYF; CDR3nt: TGTGCCAGCAGCCGTGACAACTACGAGCAGTACTTC
v_gene: TRBV5-1; abundance: NA; d_gene: NA; j_gene: TRBJ1-1; CDR3aa: CASSLEGGKNTEAFF; CDR3nt: TGCGCCAGCAGCTTGGAAGGGGGAAAGAACACTGAAGCTTTCTTT
v_gene: TRBV19; abundance: NA; d_gene: NA; j_gene: TRBJ1-2; CDR3aa: CASSPTGINYGYTF; CDR3nt: TGTGCCAGTAGTCCGACAGGAATTAACTATGGCTACACCTTC
v_gene: TRBV5-4; abundance: NA; d_gene: TRBD2; j_gene: TRBJ2-2; CDR3aa: CASSLSGLAGVYTGELFF; CDR3nt: TGTGCCAGCAGCTTGTCCGGACTAGCGGGGGTTTACACCGGGGAGCTGTTTTTT
v_gene: TRBV19; abundance: NA; d_gene: TRBD2; j_gene: TRBJ2-3; CDR3aa: CASSNPVAGGTDTQYF; CDR3nt: TGTGCCAGTAGTAATCCAGTAGCGGGGGGAACAGATACGCAGTATTTT
v_gene: TRBV5-4; abundance: NA; d_gene: NA; j_gene: TRBJ2-5; CDR3aa: CASSGPAGVEETQYF; CDR3nt: TGTGCCAGCAGCGGGCCTGCCGGGGTTGAAGAGACCCAGTACTTC
v_gene: TRBV7-2; abundance: NA; d_gene: NA; j_gene: TRBJ2-5; CDR3aa: CASSLGLAETQYF; CDR3nt: TGTGCCAGCAGCTTAGGCCTAGCGGAGACCCAGTACTTC
v_gene: TRBV29-1; abundance: NA; d_gene: NA; j_gene: TRBJ1-1; CDR3aa: CSVGAGGQGTEAFF; CDR3nt: TGCAGCGTTGGGGCCGGAGGTCAAGGCACTGAAGCTTTCTTT
v_gene: TRBV6-5; abundance: NA; d_gene: NA; j_gene: TRBJ2-5; CDR3aa: CASSYRGGQETQYF; CDR3nt: TGTGCCAGCAGTTACCGAGGGGGACAAGAGACCCAGTACTTC
v_gene: TRBV2; abundance: NA; d_gene: NA; j_gene: TRBJ2-3; CDR3aa: CASRITGGGTDTQYF; CDR3nt: TGTGCCAGCAGAATAACAGGGGGGGGGACAGATACGCAGTATTTT
v_gene: TRBV7-3; abundance: NA; d_gene: TRBD2; j_gene: TRBJ2-3; CDR3aa: CASSLNPTSDPQYF; CDR3nt: TGTGCCAGCAGCTTAAATCCGACTAGCGACCCGCAGTATTTT
v_gene: TRBV2; abundance: NA; d_gene: NA; j_gene: TRBJ1-6; CDR3aa: CASSGSESYNSPLHF; CDR3nt: TGTGCCAGCAGTGGGAGTGAGTCCTATAATTCACCCCTCCACTTT
v_gene: TRBV4-1; abundance: NA; d_gene: NA; j_gene: TRBJ1-1; CDR3aa: CASSQGWGGTEAFF; CDR3nt: TGCGCCAGCAGCCAAGGATGGGGGGGCACTGAAGCTTTCTTT
v_gene: TRBV6-5; abundance: NA; d_gene: TRBD1; j_gene: TRBJ1-2; CDR3aa: CASRLQGFGYTF; CDR3nt: TGTGCCAGCAGATTACAGGGGTTTGGCTACACCTTC
v_gene: TRBV5-1; abundance: once; d_gene: NA; j_gene: TRBJ2-7; CDR3aa: CASSLAAGGRPYEQYF; CDR3nt: TGCGCCAGCAGCTTGGCTGCCGGGGGTCGCCCCTACGAGCAGTACTTC
v_gene: TRBV6-5; abundance: NA; d_gene: NA; j_gene: TRBJ1-2; CDR3aa: CASSYGGAGGYTF; CDR3nt: TGTGCCAGCAGTTACGGGGGGGCTGGTGGCTACACCTTC
v_gene: TRBV27; abundance: once; d_gene: TRBD2; j_gene: TRBJ2-5; CDR3aa: CASVSTSGRAGTQYF; CDR3nt: TGTGCCAGCGTCAGTACTAGCGGGAGGGCCGGGACCCAGTACTTC
v_gene: TRBV9; abundance: NA; d_gene: NA; j_gene: TRBJ2-2; CDR3aa: CASSGGKRTGELFF; CDR3nt: TGTGCCAGCAGCGGCGGAAAACGGACCGGGGAGCTGTTTTTT
v_gene: TRBV11-2; abundance: NA; d_gene: NA; j_gene: TRBJ1-1; CDR3aa: CASSLVWNTEAFF; CDR3nt: TGTGCCAGCAGCTTAGTATGGAACACTGAAGCTTTCTTT
v_gene: TRBV4-1; abundance: NA; d_gene: NA; j_gene: TRBJ1-4; CDR3aa: CASSQDTRVPNEKLFF; CDR3nt: TGCGCCAGCAGCCAAGATACGCGGGTTCCAAATGAAAAACTGTTTTTT
v_gene: TRBV4-3; abundance: NA; d_gene: NA; j_gene: TRBJ2-7; CDR3aa: CASSLSGRDPLYEQYF; CDR3nt: TGCGCCAGCAGCCTCAGTGGGCGCGATCCCCTCTACGAGCAGTACTTC
v_gene: TRBV12-5; abundance: few; d_gene: NA; j_gene: TRBJ1-6; CDR3aa: CASGLALGQGRYNSPLHF; CDR3nt: TGTGCTAGTGGTTTGGCCCTCGGGCAGGGTAGATATAATTCACCCCTCCACTTT
v_gene: TRBV23-1; abundance: once; d_gene: NA; j_gene: TRBJ2-6; CDR3aa: CASSQSRRRGTSGANVLTF; CDR3nt: TGCGCCAGCAGTCAATCACGGCGTCGGGGGACCTCTGGGGCCAACGTCCTGACTTTC
v_gene: TRBV10-2; abundance: NA; d_gene: NA; j_gene: TRBJ1-1; CDR3aa: CASNPGTVLNTEAFF; CDR3nt: TGCGCCAGCAACCCGGGTACGGTCTTGAACACTGAAGCTTTCTTT
v_gene: TRBV11-2; abundance: NA; d_gene: NA; j_gene: TRBJ2-3; CDR3aa: CASSLGGTSTDTQYF; CDR3nt: TGTGCCAGCAGCTTAGGCGGGACCAGCACAGATACGCAGTATTTT
v_gene: TRBV6-1; abundance: NA; d_gene: TRBD1; j_gene: TRBJ2-3; CDR3aa: CASSEGQGADTQYF; CDR3nt: TGTGCCAGCAGTGAAGGACAGGGGGCAGATACGCAGTATTTT
v_gene: TRBV5-4; abundance: NA; d_gene: TRBD2; j_gene: TRBJ2-4; CDR3aa: CASSRTSGTVKNIQYF; CDR3nt: TGTGCCAGCAGCCGGACTAGCGGGACGGTCAAAAACATTCAGTACTTC
v_gene: TRBV4-1; abundance: NA; d_gene: NA; j_gene: TRBJ2-3; CDR3aa: CASSQDEVDTQYF; CDR3nt: TGCGCCAGCAGCCAAGATGAGGTAGATACGCAGTATTTT
v_gene: TRBV7-9; abundance: NA; d_gene: TRBD1; j_gene: TRBJ1-2; CDR3aa: CASSLGQGLNYGYTF; CDR3nt: TGTGCCAGCAGCTTGGGACAGGGACTGAACTATGGCTACACCTTC
v_gene: TRBV18; abundance: NA; d_gene: NA; j_gene: TRBJ2-5; CDR3aa: CASSPPKGVVETQYF; CDR3nt: TGTGCCAGCTCACCACCTAAGGGGGTGGTGGAGACCCAGTACTTC
v_gene: TRBV5-1; abundance: NA; d_gene: TRBD2; j_gene: TRBJ2-1; CDR3aa: CASSFGAGGLYNEQFF; CDR3nt: TGCGCCAGCAGCTTCGGCGCGGGGGGTCTCTACAATGAGCAGTTCTTC
v_gene: TRBV5-1; abundance: NA; d_gene: TRBD2; j_gene: TRBJ2-5; CDR3aa: CASSLVAIGGGRQETQYF; CDR3nt: TGCGCCAGCAGCTTGGTTGCTATCGGCGGGGGGCGCCAAGAGACCCAGTACTTC
v_gene: TRBV18; abundance: NA; d_gene: NA; j_gene: TRBJ2-1; CDR3aa: CASSPPASTSSYNEQFF; CDR3nt: TGTGCCAGCTCACCACCGGCTAGCACAAGCTCCTACAATGAGCAGTTCTTC